The 2 T cell receptor beta chains below come from one sample, sequenced in a study of T cells after posttransplantation cyclophosphamide. Cells defined as naive were viable CD3+CD4+ or CD3+CD8+ and CCR7+CD45RA+CD45RO-CD95-CD27+CD28+. Produced via immunoSEQ multiplex PCR; TCRdb's table is partial and in-frame only. Counted here are around 31,000 clones, roughly 90% occurring once; the ten biggest clones make up about 0.1%. The sequenced material came from naive CD4+ T cells sorted from blood. These receptors were taken from a man aged 25 to 45 in good health and a related stem cell transplant donor.

The V gene is TRBV4-2, the J gene TRBJ2-3; D is possibly TRBD2 (7 bases). The CDR3 length is 17 residues. The V end was cut by 0 bases, the J end by 6 bases, with 19 bases between. Per the germline V gene, CDR1 is LGHNA and CDR2 is YNFKEQ. This CDR3 is CASSQDAGGGPEDTQYF. The CDR3 DNA reads as TGTGCCAGCAGCCAAGATGCGGGCGGGGGCCCGGAGGATACGCAGTATTTT.

J is TRBJ1-2 and V is TRBV5-1; 10 bases are a match to TRBD1. The CDR3 consists of 13 residues. Trimming took 4 bases from V and 6 from J; bases not matched to a gene: 3. Germline V lookup: CDR1 SGHRS, CDR2 YFSETQ. The CDR3 protein is CASSQGTGDGYTF. The CDR3 coding sequence is TGCGCCAGCAGCCAGGGGACAGGGGATGGCTACACCTTC.